A single sample is the source of the 26 T cell receptor beta chains below, sequenced in a study of blood T cells in healthy people across ages. Primed by a sample-barcoded 5' primer and a J-beta primer mix, a second PCR proceeded for roughly 7 to 12 cycles. TCRdb reanalysed the 5' RACE reads using MiXCR and keeps one entry per CDR3 protein. There are 1,500,000 or so distinct CDR3 sequences in the sample; approximately 43% occur only once, and just over 4% lies in the top ten. The sample was blood. These TCRs come from a woman between 18 and 30 years old in good health.

The chain is built from TRBV7-9 and TRBJ2-2; unclear D gene. Germline loops: CDR1 SEHNR, CDR2 FQNEAQ (reference sequence). V was cut by 4 bases and J by 4 bases, with 13 bases left in between. The length of the CDR3 is 15 residues. CDR3 residues: CASSSARRATGELFF. The DNA for the CDR3 is TGTGCCAGCAGCTCCGCACGACGGGCCACCGGGGAGCTGTTTTTT.

This clonotype was seen more than once but under ten times. The genes are TRBV29-1 and TRBJ2-1; tentative D call: TRBD2 (6 bases). V dropped 0 bases and J dropped 13 bases, with 25 bases sitting between them. Germline CDR1 SQVTM, CDR2 ANQGSEA. CDR3 length equals 16 residues. CDR3 residues: CSVEDGGASDVMNQFF. CDR3 bases: TGCAGCGTTGAAGATGGCGGCGCTAGCGATGTAATGAATCAGTTCTTC.

This clonotype was counted a few times. At one end, the junction sequence differs from germline, possibly due to a read error. This chain links TRBV10-3 with TRBJ2-5, with 7 nucleotides matching TRBD2. Germline values: CDR1 ENHRY, CDR2 SYGVKD. CDR3 size: 13 residues. CDR3 sequence: CAIGDSGKETQYF. The CDR3 DNA is TGTGCCATCGGTGACAGCGGGAAAGAGACCCAGTACTTC.

This clonotype was seen only a few times. The chain links TRBV3-1 to TRBJ2-5, with D unclear. This CDR3 spans 12 amino acids. V dropped 4 bases and J dropped 11 bases, with 14 bases sitting between them. Germline CDR1 reads LGHDT; CDR2 reads YNNKEL (reference sequence). This CDR3 is CASSLDPVEQYF. The CDR3 DNA sequence: TGTGCCAGCAGCCTCGACCCGGTGGAGCAGTACTTC.

This clonotype was recorded at least ten times. The chain uses TRBV7-2 and TRBJ2-3; D call uncertain. The CDR3 consists of 16 residues. V gave up 3 bases and J gave up 0 bases, with 13 bases separating them. Germline CDR1 and CDR2: SGHTA and FQGNSA. The DNA of the CDR3 is TGTGCCAGCAGCTTGCCAGTTAGTTCTAGCACAGATACGCAGTATTTT. Residues: CASSLPVSSSTDTQYF. Using reference TRBV7-2 and TRBJ2-3 for the parts outside the CDR3, the full variable domain is GAGVSQSPSNKVTEKGKDVELRCDPISGHTALYWYRQSLGQGLEFLIYFQGNSAPDKSGLPSDRFSAERTGGSVSTLTIQRTQQEDSAVYLCASSLPVSSSTDTQYFGPGTRLTVL.

V gene TRBV6-2 or TRBV6-3 combines with J gene TRBJ2-1; 8 nucleotides match TRBD2. The CDR3 consists of 14 residues. V was pared by 3 bases and J by 7 bases, with 5 bases of the junction left unmatched. CDR1 and CDR2 from the germline V gene are MNHEY and SVGEGT. The CDR3 coding sequence is TGTGCCAGCAGTTATGATGGGACTAGTAATGAGCAGTTCTTC. Translation gives CASSYDGTSNEQFF.

This clonotype was observed a handful of times. This chain connects TRBV6-1 to TRBJ2-7, with TRBD1 matching 7 bases. Germline V gene data show CDR1 as MNHNS and CDR2 as SASEGT. V dropped 2 bases and J dropped 6; count of bases not matched to a gene: 4. This CDR3 is 13 amino acids long. The chain's CDR3 is CASSELQGPEQYF. The CDR3 DNA reads as TGTGCCAGCAGTGAACTACAGGGGCCCGAGCAGTACTTC.

The V call is TRBV6-2 or TRBV6-3, the J call TRBJ1-1; D is undetermined. The germline V gene encodes CDR1 MNHEY and CDR2 SVGEGT. The ends were cut back, 5 bases at V and 10 bases at J, with 14 bases in the middle. The CDR3 runs 12 residues. CDR3 sequence: CASSRIGTPAFF. The CDR3, as DNA: TGTGCCAGCAGTCGAATCGGAACTCCAGCTTTCTTT.

The table lists this clonotype with a few counts. The rearrangement links TRBV10-3 to TRBJ2-7; TRBD1 matches at 8 bases. The CDR3 length is 15 residues. Germline CDR1 ENHRY, CDR2 SYGVKD. With V trimmed by 4 bases and J by 3 bases, 8 bases remained unmatched. CDR3 nucleotides: TGTGCCATCAGTGGTACCGGGACAGGTATCTACGAGCAGTACTTC. This sequence encodes CAISGTGTGIYEQYF.

This clonotype was counted between two and nine times. V is TRBV12-3 or TRBV12-4 and J is TRBJ1-2; D may be TRBD1 (5 bases). V was clipped by 5 bases and J by 3 bases, with 13 bases between them. This CDR3 has 14 amino acids. The DNA of the CDR3 is TGTGCCAGCAGTATTAGGACAACCGACTATGGCTACACCTTC. Amino acid sequence: CASSIRTTDYGYTF.

CDR3 DNA: TGCAGTGCTAGCAGTGTACTACGAGGCTACACCTTC. Protein sequence: CSASSVLRGYTF. The rearrangement joins TRBV20-1 to TRBJ1-2, with unresolved D. Trimming took off 3 bases at V and 8 bases at J, with 13 bases between the two ends. This CDR3 comprises 12 residues. Looked up from germline, CDR1 is DFQATT and CDR2 is SNEGSKA (reference sequence).

This clonotype was seen a handful of times. This rearrangement joins TRBV21-1 to TRBJ1-4; the table's D gene call, TRBD1, was not cross checked with the DNA. TRBV21-1 is shown as a pseudogene. The CDR3 covers 14 residues. CDR3 DNA: TGTGCCAGCAAGGGGGCCTCAACTAATGAAAAACTGTTTTTT. Translation: CASKGASTNEKLFF.

The chain is built from TRBV4-1 and TRBJ2-3; TRBD2 agrees at 11 bases. V shed 4 bases and J 4 bases; nucleotides not matched to a gene: 4. The CDR3 consists of 15 residues. Germline CDR1 reads MGHRA; CDR2 reads YSYEKL. The CDR3 nucleotides read TGCGCCAGCAGCCGCCTGGGACTAGCGGCAGATACGCAGTATTTT. This encodes CASSRLGLAADTQYF.

Ten or more counts support this clonotype. This chain uses TRBV7-2 with TRBJ2-5; 10 bases match TRBD1. The V and J ends lost 4 bases and 4 bases, in that order; junction bases with no gene match: 3. CDR3 size: 14 residues. The V gene's germline CDR1 is SGHTA and CDR2 FQGNSA. The CDR3 reads CASSSGTGVETQYF. The DNA for the CDR3 is TGTGCCAGCAGCTCCGGGACAGGGGTAGAGACCCAGTACTTC. The whole variable domain, filled in from reference TRBV7-2 and TRBJ2-5, reads GAGVSQSPSNKVTEKGKDVELRCDPISGHTALYWYRQSLGQGLEFLIYFQGNSAPDKSGLPSDRFSAERTGGSVSTLTIQRTQQEDSAVYLCASSSGTGVETQYFGPGTRLLVL.

There are a few counts of this clonotype. This chain joins TRBV12-3 or TRBV12-4 and TRBJ2-2, with TRBD1 matching over 10 bases. The CDR3 sequence is 16 residues long. After removal of 4 bases from V and 0 bases from J, the junction contained 2 bases not matched to a gene. CDR3 amino acids: CASSWTGGANTGELFF. CDR3 coding DNA: TGTGCCAGCAGTTGGACAGGGGGTGCGAACACCGGGGAGCTGTTTTTT.

The chain joins TRBV9 to TRBJ1-1, with no clear D. Trimming removed 0 bases at V and 3 bases at J, with 6 bases between. This CDR3 has 13 residues. Germline lookup yields CDR1 SGDLS and CDR2 YYNGEE. The CDR3 bases are TGTGCCAGCAGCGTAGTTTCGGACACTGAAGCTTTCTTT. This encodes CASSVVSDTEAFF.

This chain links TRBV9 with TRBJ2-7, with D perhaps matching TRBD1 (5 bases). V gave up 2 bases and J gave up 3 bases, with 15 bases separating them. This CDR3 is 15 amino acids long. Germline lookup yields CDR1 SGDLS and CDR2 YYNGEE. CDR3 DNA: TGTGCCAGCAGCGTTTTAAAGGGGATTCGCTACGAGCAGTACTTC. It yields the protein CASSVLKGIRYEQYF.

V gene TRBV6-5 combines with J gene TRBJ1-4; D possibly corresponds to TRBD1 (6 bases). Germline CDR1 reads MNHEY; CDR2 reads SVGAGI. The length of the CDR3 is 13 residues. V lost 0 bases and J lost 8, with 7 bases in between. The CDR3 nucleotides read TGTGCCAGCAGTTACTCCAGGGGAGAAAAACTGTTTTTT. Residues: CASSYSRGEKLFF.

The V and J genes are TRBV6-6 and TRBJ2-1; 8 nucleotides align to TRBD2. The germline V gene has CDR1 MNHNY and CDR2 SVGAGI (reference sequence). The V segment lost 4 bases and the J segment 10 bases; nucleotides outside the gene matches: 12. The CDR3 runs to 15 residues. CDR3 sequence (DNA): TGTGCCAGCAGTTCCGGGGGGGCCCGGATGGGAGAGCAGTTCTTC. Translating gives CASSSGGARMGEQFF.

This clonotype came up many times. This chain links TRBV5-1 with TRBJ2-3, with 8 nucleotides matching TRBD2. From germline, CDR1 is SGHRS and CDR2 YFSETQ. With V trimmed by 2 bases and J by 3 bases, 2 bases remained unmatched. This CDR3 comprises 14 residues. CDR3 residues: CASSFQRGTDTQYF. CDR3 sequence (DNA): TGCGCCAGCAGCTTTCAGCGGGGGACAGATACGCAGTATTTT.

This clonotype was counted ten times or more. This chain connects TRBV29-1 to TRBJ2-1; either TRBD1 or TRBD2 may supply D (5 bases each). Per germline, CDR1 SQVTM and CDR2 ANQGSEA. Trimming stripped 7 bases from V and 0 bases from J, with 16 bases between. This CDR3 comprises 15 residues. DNA of the CDR3: TGCAGCGGAGCCCGGGACCTTAGCTCCTACAATGAGCAGTTCTTC. It specifies CSGARDLSSYNEQFF.

The genes are TRBV20-1 and TRBJ2-1; the match to TRBD2 covers 8 bases. Germline V CDR1 and CDR2: DFQATT, SNEGSKA (reference sequence). V shed 5 bases, J shed 1 base, and the junction held 7 bases outside the gene matches. CDR3 length: 15 residues. DNA for the CDR3: TGCAGTGCTTGGAGCGGGAGTGTTTCCTACAATGAGCAGTTCTTC. Protein sequence: CSAWSGSVSYNEQFF.

The chain combines TRBV7-9 with TRBJ1-4; the D gene is possibly TRBD1 (6 bases). The CDR3 totals 15 residues. Germline values: CDR1 SEHNR, CDR2 FQNEAQ (reference sequence). V was shortened by 4 bases and J by 5 bases, with 14 bases between the two germline ends. CDR3 nucleotides: TGTGCCAGCAGCTCCAAGGACAGAAGAAATGAAAAACTGTTTTTT. Encoded protein: CASSSKDRRNEKLFF.

The sample holds a few counts of this clonotype. V gene TRBV7-8 combines with J gene TRBJ1-1; perhaps TRBD1 as D (6 bases). The CDR3 has 16 amino acids. V lost 3 bases to trimming and J lost 6 bases, with 20 bases between them. Germline V CDR1 and CDR2: SGHVS, FQNEAQ. DNA of the CDR3: TGTGCCAGCAGCTTCCCCGGGGGCGCGGATTTGTCTGAAGCTTTCTTT. It yields the protein CASSFPGGADLSEAFF.

With regard to this clonotype: A much larger clone differs by one base, so this may be a read error. The V gene is TRBV2, the J gene TRBJ1-1; 7 bases match TRBD1. V shed 3 bases, J shed 13 bases, and the junction held 14 bases outside the gene matches. This CDR3 region has 14 residues. CDR1 is SNHLY and CDR2 is FYNNEI in the germline V gene. CDR3 in amino acids: CASSDSSRGAAVFF. The CDR3 nucleotides are TGTGCCAGCAGTGATTCGTCCAGGGGGGCCGCTGTTTTCTTT. The full variable domain, completed using reference TRBV2 and TRBJ1-1, is EPEVTQTPSHQVTQMGQEVILRCVPISNHLYFYWYRQILGQKVEFLVSFYNNEISEKSEIFDDQFSVERPDGSNFTLKIRSTKLEDSAMYFCASSDSSRGAAVFFGQGTRLTVV.

This sequence joins TRBV20-1 and TRBJ2-2, with TRBD1 matching over 7 bases. After removal of 5 bases from V and 2 bases from J, the junction contained 5 bases not matched to a gene. Germline values: CDR1 DFQATT, CDR2 SNEGSKA (reference sequence). This CDR3 spans 14 amino acids. CDR3 sequence: CSAGRQGNTGELFF. CDR3 sequence (DNA): TGCAGTGCTGGTCGACAGGGAAACACCGGGGAGCTGTTTTTT.